Following are 13 T cell receptor beta chains from one sample sequenced in a study of blood T cell repertoires in COVID-19. Method: immunoSEQ multiplex PCR; TCRdb's copy keeps in-frame clones and lacks some. The sample consists of a few hundred thousand clones, about 70% of them appearing once. Sequencing was carried out using peripheral blood. The receptors derive from a woman aged 80 or over with acute or convalescent COVID-19.

In its sample, this clone was seen once. The chain combines TRBV29-1 with TRBJ2-5; TRBD1 agrees at 7 bases. Germline values: CDR1 SQVTM, CDR2 ANQGSEA. V dropped 6 bases and J dropped 6; count of bases not matched to a gene: 4. The CDR3 has 11 residues. The CDR3 nucleotides read TGCAGCGTCGGACAGGATCAGACCCAGTACTTC. As protein: CSVGQDQTQYF.

This chain uses TRBV30 with TRBJ1-6; no clear D. This CDR3 comprises 13 residues. Deletions cut 5 bases from V and 10 bases from J, with 15 bases between. From germline, CDR1 is GTSNPN and CDR2 SVGIG (reference sequence). CDR3 region: CAWGVLEGSPLHF. In DNA form, the CDR3 reads TGTGCCTGGGGGGTCCTGGAGGGATCACCCCTCCACTTT.

This clone was counted a few times. The sample has other DNA sequences that encode this CDR3 too. The V gene is TRBV12-3 or TRBV12-4, the J gene TRBJ1-2; no definite D call. CDR3 size: 12 residues. The V gene lost 3 bases and the J gene lost 2 bases, with 4 bases spanning the gap. Written as DNA, the CDR3 is TGTGCCAGCAGTTTTTTAAACTATGGCTACACCTTC. Its translation: CASSFLNYGYTF.

The gene calls are TRBV3-1 (or the pseudogene TRBV3-2) and TRBJ1-5, with TRBD1 matching over 8 bases. J was trimmed by 1 base and V by 3 bases; bases with no gene match: 8. The CDR3 runs 17 residues. CDR1 and CDR2 from the germline V gene are LGHDT and YNNKEL (reference sequence). The CDR3 coding sequence is TGTGCCAGCAGCCACGGACAGGGTGCTGGAAGCAATCAGCCCCAGCATTTT. Its protein is CASSHGQGAGSNQPQHF.

The chain has TRBV13 and TRBJ1-3; 11 nucleotides agree with TRBD1. Trimming removed 1 base from V and 4 bases from J; junction bases left unmatched: 15. The CDR3 is 20 amino acids. The germline V gene has CDR1 PRHDT and CDR2 FYEKMQ (reference sequence). CDR3 DNA sequence: TGTGCCAGCAGCTTAGCTGTTTTCCGGGACAGGGGGACGCAAGGAAACACCATATATTTT. Its translation: CASSLAVFRDRGTQGNTIYF.

As for this clone: Additional DNA sequences in this sample encode the identical CDR3. The gene calls are TRBV12-3 or TRBV12-4 and TRBJ1-2, with TRBD1 identical over 7 bases. The CDR3 is 13 amino acids. V dropped 6 bases and J dropped 2; count of bases not matched to a gene: 3. The CDR3: CASSSTGNYGYTF. The CDR3, as DNA: TGTGCCAGCAGCTCGACAGGGAACTATGGCTACACCTTC.

The chain recombines TRBV10-2 with TRBJ1-6; 10 bases are shared with TRBD1. In germline, CDR1 is WSHSY, CDR2 SAAADI. V dropped 2 bases and J dropped 7; count of bases not matched to a gene: 2. This CDR3 has 15 amino acids. This chain's CDR3 is CASSEPGQGNSPLHF. The CDR3 region has the DNA TGCGCCAGCAGTGAGCCGGGACAGGGGAATTCACCCCTCCACTTT.

The CDR3 nucleotides are TGCGCCAGCTGGGACAGGGGAGGGAGCACTGAAGCTTTCTTT. The encoded protein is CASWDRGGSTEAFF. This chain links TRBV10-2 with TRBJ1-1, with 10 nucleotides matching TRBD1. The CDR3 spans 14 residues. The trim removed 8 bases at V and 4 bases at J, leaving 7 bases unmatched. CDR1 is WSHSY, CDR2 SAAADI, per germline.

This sequence joins TRBV4-1 and TRBJ1-3; D not resolved. The CDR3 is 15 amino acids. The V gene lost 4 bases and the J gene lost 4 bases, with 14 bases spanning the gap. Germline CDR1 MGHRA, CDR2 YSYEKL. For the CDR3, the DNA is TGCGCCAGCAGCCCGGGATTAGCTCTAGGAAACACCATATATTTT. Its protein is CASSPGLALGNTIYF.

The chain has TRBV6-5 and TRBJ2-5, with 8 nucleotides matching TRBD1. The CDR3 is 15 residues long. V shed 7 bases, J shed 5 bases, and the junction held 12 bases outside the gene matches. From germline, CDR1 is MNHEY and CDR2 SVGAGI. Here the CDR3 reads CASTYGRQGWETQYF. The CDR3 DNA sequence: TGTGCCAGCACCTACGGGAGACAGGGGTGGGAGACCCAGTACTTC.

This CDR3 reads CASSQGATSESTDTQYF. The CDR3 DNA reads as TGTGCCAGCAGCCAAGGGGCGACTAGCGAAAGCACAGATACGCAGTATTTT. The genes are TRBV4-2 and TRBJ2-3; 8 nucleotides agree with TRBD2. CDR1 and CDR2 (germline): LGHNA, YNFKEQ. The junction had 6 bases not matched to a gene; V was cut back by 1 base and J by 0 bases. This CDR3 has 17 residues.

V gene TRBV7-6 combines with J gene TRBJ2-5; D may be TRBD2 (5 bases). The CDR3 extends over 16 amino acids. The germline CDR1 and CDR2 sequences are SGHVS and FNYEAQ. V gave up 6 bases and J gave up 1 base, with 18 bases separating them. CDR3 region: CASSPFTGKPQETQYF. In DNA, the CDR3 is TGTGCCAGCAGTCCCTTCACCGGGAAGCCCCAAGAGACCCAGTACTTC.

This rearrangement joins TRBV10-2 to TRBJ2-3; D call uncertain. Germline V gene sequence: CDR1 WSHSY, CDR2 SAAADI. This CDR3 spans 14 amino acids. Trimming stripped 6 bases from V and 1 base from J, with 11 bases between. CDR3 loop: CASRRKSGTDTQYF. DNA of the CDR3: TGCGCCAGCAGGAGAAAGTCTGGCACAGATACGCAGTATTTT.